Given below is one T cell receptor (beta chain) in context. This entry comes from a study of blood T cell repertoires in COVID-19. Study-level background: Researchers got acute and convalescent COVID-19 samples from the United States, Italy and Spain.

CDR1 is MGHRA, CDR2 YSYEKL, per germline. CDR3 length: 14 amino acids. Trimming at V came to 4 bases and at J to 4 bases, leaving 2 bases not matched to a gene. Methods used by the authors: Quantification of nucleated cells was approximated via reference gene primer amplification. Generated by immunoSEQ multiplex PCR, the TCRdb table keeps only in-frame clones and is missing some. The DNA gave D and trimming, while V, J and clone size come from that table. Seen here are 95,000 or so clones, under 90% observed once, and the top ten hold 3% to 3.5%. The origin of this receptor is a woman in her 70s with acute or convalescent COVID-19. The chain uses TRBV4-1 and TRBJ1-5; TRBD1 matches at 9 bases. Sequenced material: peripheral blood. The chain's CDR3 is CASSPGTGNQPQHF. The CDR3 DNA is TGCGCCAGCAGCCCCGGGACAGGGAATCAGCCCCAGCATTTT.